Listed below are T cell receptor beta chains from one sample, sequenced in a study of identical twins. TCRdb reanalysed the 5' RACE reads using MiXCR and keeps one entry per CDR3 protein. The data contain 1.5 million to 2 million distinct CDR3 sequences, about 31% of them singletons. Source material: cord blood. The source is a newborn girl in good health. CDR3s include the opening cysteine and the closing phenylalanine or tryptophan. A D gene is named only where the DNA matches it firmly. Clone size is not always given. Where it is, it says once, few, many or a class for expanded clones.

TRBV7-9	TRBJ2-5	NA	TRBD1	TGTGCCAGCAGCTTAACCCTTGGACAGGGAAGTTCAGAGACCCAGTACTTC	CASSLTLGQGSSETQYF
TRBV28	TRBJ2-3	NA	NA	TGTGCCAGCAGTCTTTTGGGGGAGAAGCGCACAGATACGCAGTATTTT	CASSLLGEKRTDTQYF
TRBV28	TRBJ1-5	few	TRBD1	TGTGCCAGCAGTTCATATCTGGGACAGGGGGTAGGTCAGCCCCAGCATTTT	CASSSYLGQGVGQPQHF
TRBV6-1	TRBJ2-3	NA	NA	TGTGCCAGTCGGGCGGGGACGGGATTCACTAGCACAGATACGCAGTATTTT	CASRAGTGFTSTDTQYF
TRBV6-5	TRBJ2-1	NA	TRBD1	TGTGCCAGCAGTTACCGGGACAGGTATGGCAATGAGCAGTTCTTC	CASSYRDRYGNEQFF
TRBV12-3/TRBV12-4	TRBJ2-3	NA	TRBD2	TGTGCCAGCAGTTTTAGAGCGGGGGGGCCCGTCACAGATACGCAGTATTTT	CASSFRAGGPVTDTQYF
TRBV6-2/TRBV6-3	TRBJ1-5	NA	NA	TGTGCCAGCAGCGGGACACTCCAGCCCCAGCATTTT	CASSGTLQPQHF
TRBV29-1	TRBJ2-1	NA	NA	TGCAGCGTTGCGACCCGAAAGTGGAATGAGCAGTTCTTC	CSVATRKWNEQFF
TRBV4-1	TRBJ2-3	once	NA	TGCGCCAGCAGCCAAGATAGCCGGGGGACAGATACGCACTATTTT	CASSQDSRGTDTHYF
TRBV5-1	TRBJ2-4	NA	NA	TGCGCCAGCAGCTTGGCTCTCGGGAACAAAAACATTCAGTACTTC	CASSLALGNKNIQYF
TRBV12-3/TRBV12-4	TRBJ2-5	NA	TRBD1	TGTGCCAGCAGTGGGACAGGGACCAAGACCCAGTACTTC	CASSGTGTKTQYF
TRBV12-3/TRBV12-4	TRBJ2-7	many	NA	TGTGCCAGCAGTTTCGTCAGAGGGGGCTACGAGCAGTACTTC	CASSFVRGGYEQYF
TRBV4-1	TRBJ2-1	few	TRBD2	TGCGCCAGCAGCCAAGATACCCTAGCGGGAAATGAGCAGTTCTTC	CASSQDTLAGNEQFF
TRBV20-1	TRBJ2-5	NA	NA	TGCAGTGCTAACAACAGGGGAGGGTCTTTGGAGACCCAGTACTTC	CSANNRGGSLETQYF
TRBV6-2/TRBV6-3	TRBJ2-6	NA	TRBD2	TGTGCCAGCTTTGGGACTAGCGGATACTCTGGGGCCAACGTCCTGACTTTC	CASFGTSGYSGANVLTF
TRBV20-1	TRBJ2-4	NA	TRBD2	TGCAGTGCTAGAAGGGTTAGCGGGCTTGGCGGCATTCAGTACTTC	CSARRVSGLGGIQYF
TRBV2	TRBJ2-7	few	TRBD2	TGTGCCAGCAAACAATCGGGACTAGCGGGAGTCGAGCAGTACTTC	CASKQSGLAGVEQYF
TRBV19	TRBJ2-7	NA	NA	TGTGCCAGTACCCCGGCGGCAGGGCCGGGGTACGAGCAGTACTTC	CASTPAAGPGYEQYF
TRBV7-8	TRBJ2-7	few	NA	TGTGCCAGCAGCCCTTTGGGGGCGGAAAGCTCCTACGAGCAGTACTTC	CASSPLGAESSYEQYF
TRBV10-3	TRBJ1-5	few	NA	TGTGCCACCCGTGGAGAAGAAAATAAGGTTTTGGGCAATCAGCCCCAGCATTTT	CATRGEENKVLGNQPQHF
TRBV11-2	TRBJ2-3	NA	TRBD1	TGTGCCAGCAGCAAGATACAGGGGGGCGATACGCAGTATTTT	CASSKIQGGDTQYF
TRBV28	TRBJ1-1	NA	TRBD1	TGTGCCAGCAGTTCAATAACAGGGGGAGACACTGCAGCTTTCTTT	CASSSITGGDTAAFF
TRBV29-1	TRBJ2-7	few	NA	TGCAGCGTTGCATCCCGGGTAAGCTACGAGCAGTACTTC	CSVASRVSYEQYF
TRBV28	TRBJ2-3	few	TRBD2	TGTGCCAGCATTCCCCTGACTAGCGGGAGAAGCACAGATACGCAGTATTTT	CASIPLTSGRSTDTQYF
TRBV20-1	TRBJ1-1	NA	NA	TGCAGTGCCGACTCAGGGGCGCACACTGAAGCTTTCTTT	CSADSGAHTEAFF
TRBV20-1	TRBJ2-4	few	NA	TGCAGTGCTAGGGTAGCAGGTGGAAAGGAGGCCAAAAACATTCAGTACTTC	CSARVAGGKEAKNIQYF
TRBV4-1	TRBJ2-1	few	TRBD2	TGCGCCAGCAGCCAAGCCGGGACTAGCGGTTATGAGCAGTTCTTC	CASSQAGTSGYEQFF
TRBV24-1	TRBJ2-3	few	NA	TGTGCCACCAGTGCTCAGGGGCAGGGTACAGATACGCAGTATTTT	CATSAQGQGTDTQYF
TRBV12-3/TRBV12-4	TRBJ2-3	NA	NA	TGTGCCAGCAGTTCAGGAGTGGGAGCAGATGTGCAGTATTTT	CASSSGVGADVQYF
TRBV20-1	TRBJ1-5	few	NA	TGCAGTGCTAGGTCCGGACCTACCCGACCCCAGCATTTT	CSARSGPTRPQHF
TRBV6-1	TRBJ2-5	NA	TRBD2	TGTGCCAGCAGTCAGAACGCCGGGACTAGCGGCCAAGGGACCCAGTACTTC	CASSQNAGTSGQGTQYF
TRBV28	TRBJ2-4	few	NA	TGTGCCAGCAGTTTTCAGGGTACCAAAAACATTCAGTACTTC	CASSFQGTKNIQYF
TRBV20-1	TRBJ2-1	few	NA	TGCAGTGCCCACGATGGGTCCTACTCCTACAATGAGCAGTTCTTC	CSAHDGSYSYNEQFF
TRBV6-5	TRBJ1-1	many	NA	TGTGCCAGCAGTTACACAGGGAACACTGAAGCTTTCTTT	CASSYTGNTEAFF
TRBV2	TRBJ1-5	NA	NA	TGTGCCAGCAGGGGCCTAGACAGGCACAATCAGCCCCAGCATTTT	CASRGLDRHNQPQHF
TRBV20-1	TRBJ1-6	NA	NA	TGCAGTGCTAGAGTTACGGCAGAATATTCACCCCTCCACTTT	CSARVTAEYSPLHF
TRBV15	TRBJ2-3	NA	TRBD2	TGTGCCACCAGCAGGGCGGGGGCTAGCGGGGTCCCTAGCACAGATACGCAGTATTTT	CATSRAGASGVPSTDTQYF
TRBV6-2/TRBV6-3	TRBJ2-3	NA	NA	TGTGCCAGCAGTTGGGGGTTAAAGGGAGATACGCAGTATTTT	CASSWGLKGDTQYF
TRBV10-3	TRBJ2-7	few	TRBD2	TGTGCCATCGGGACTAGCGAGAGCTACGAGCAGTACTTC	CAIGTSESYEQYF
TRBV4-2	TRBJ1-1	NA	NA	TGTGCCAGCAGCCAAGACCATTGGCGCCAAGGAGGGACTGAAGCTTTCTTT	CASSQDHWRQGGTEAFF
TRBV12-3/TRBV12-4	TRBJ2-1	NA	TRBD2	TGTGCCAGCAGTTCCCTAGCGGAGGGGCATGAGCAGTTCTTC	CASSSLAEGHEQFF
TRBV6-1	TRBJ1-5	NA	NA	TGTGCCAGCAGTGAAGTTACACCGAATCAGCCCCAGCATTTT	CASSEVTPNQPQHF
TRBV12-3/TRBV12-4	TRBJ2-1	few	NA	TGTGCCAGCAGTTTCCCTCTATACCCTGGTGAGCAGTTCTTC	CASSFPLYPGEQFF
TRBV29-1	TRBJ2-1	NA	TRBD2	TGCAGCGTTGAAGACCCGGCTAGCGGGGGATACAATGAGCAGTTCTTC	CSVEDPASGGYNEQFF
TRBV7-9	TRBJ1-4	NA	TRBD1	TGTGCCAGCAGCCCGAAGACAGGGTCGGTTCATAATGAAAAACTGTTTTTT	CASSPKTGSVHNEKLFF
TRBV4-2	TRBJ1-5	NA	NA	TGTGCCAGCAGCCAAGATGTTGGGGCGTATAGCAATCAGCCCCTGCATTTT	CASSQDVGAYSNQPLHF
TRBV10-3	TRBJ2-2	few	TRBD1	TGTGCCATCAGTATGACTGGGACAGTAACCGGGGAGCTGTTTTTT	CAISMTGTVTGELFF
TRBV4-1	TRBJ1-5	NA	NA	TGCGCCAGCTCTCTTACGGACAGTCTCTACAATCAGCCCCAGCATTTT	CASSLTDSLYNQPQHF